What follows is one T cell receptor beta chain and its context. Its specificity is not known. CDR1 is SGHDT and CDR2 is YYEEEE in the germline V gene. The J segment lost 4 bases and the V segment lost 6 bases, leaving 11 bases of the junction unmatched. This CDR3 is built from 16 residues. The PCR had 60 Vbeta and 13 Jbeta primers. Sequencing was performed with immunoSEQ multiplex PCR; in TCRdb, only in-frame clones are kept and a portion is missing. The sample lists fewer than 250,000 clones, about 80% seen once, with less than 2% in the top ten. These data belong to a study of cytomegalovirus exposure and HLA in healthy donors. Study findings and constraints: Testing in vitro showed a few CMV-associated chains specific for CMV antigens.

Sequencing was performed on PBMCs. This sequence was found in a male donor in good health and CMV-seronegative. The chain links TRBV5-6 to TRBJ2-2, with TRBD1 matching over 8 bases. CDR3 residues: CASTEGHRGVTGELFF. CDR3 DNA: TGTGCCAGCACCGAGGGCCACAGGGGGGTCACCGGGGAGCTGTTTTTT.